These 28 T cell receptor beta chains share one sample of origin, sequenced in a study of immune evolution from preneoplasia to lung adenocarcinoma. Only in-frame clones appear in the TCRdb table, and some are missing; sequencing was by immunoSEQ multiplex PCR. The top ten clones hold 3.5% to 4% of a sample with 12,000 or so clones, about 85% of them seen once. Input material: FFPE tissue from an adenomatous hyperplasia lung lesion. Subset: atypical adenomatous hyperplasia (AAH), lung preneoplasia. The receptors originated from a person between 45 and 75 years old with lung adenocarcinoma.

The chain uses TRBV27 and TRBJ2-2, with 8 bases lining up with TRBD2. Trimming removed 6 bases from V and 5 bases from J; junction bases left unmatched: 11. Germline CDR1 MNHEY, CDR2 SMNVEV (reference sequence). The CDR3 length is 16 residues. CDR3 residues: CASRIAGTSRTGELFF. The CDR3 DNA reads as TGTGCCAGCAGAATAGCGGGAACCTCCCGAACCGGGGAGCTGTTTTTT.

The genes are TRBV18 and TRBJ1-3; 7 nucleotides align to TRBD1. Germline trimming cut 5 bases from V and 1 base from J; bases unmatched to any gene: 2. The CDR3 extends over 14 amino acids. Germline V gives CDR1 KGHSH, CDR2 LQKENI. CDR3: CASSTQGSGNTIYF. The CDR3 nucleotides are TGTGCCAGCTCAACACAGGGGTCTGGAAACACCATATATTTT.

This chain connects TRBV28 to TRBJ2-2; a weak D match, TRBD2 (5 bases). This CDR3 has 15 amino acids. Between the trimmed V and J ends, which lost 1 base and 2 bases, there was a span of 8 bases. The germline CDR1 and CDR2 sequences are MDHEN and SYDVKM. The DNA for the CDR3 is TGTGCCAGCAGTTTATATTCTAGCAACACCGGGGAGCTGTTTTTT. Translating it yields CASSLYSSNTGELFF.

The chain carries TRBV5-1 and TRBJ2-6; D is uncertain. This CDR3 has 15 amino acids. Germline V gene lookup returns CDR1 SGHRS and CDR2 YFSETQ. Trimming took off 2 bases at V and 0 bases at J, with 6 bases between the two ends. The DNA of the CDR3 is TGCGCCAGCAGCTTCTCTAGCTCTGGGGCCAACGTCCTGACTTTC. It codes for CASSFSSSGANVLTF.

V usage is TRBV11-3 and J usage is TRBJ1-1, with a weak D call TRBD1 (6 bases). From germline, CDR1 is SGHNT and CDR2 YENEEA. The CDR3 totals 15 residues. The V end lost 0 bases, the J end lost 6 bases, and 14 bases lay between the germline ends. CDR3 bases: TGTGCCAGCAGCTTAGATTCCCTGGGGGGGCCTGAAGCTTTCTTT. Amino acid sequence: CASSLDSLGGPEAFF.

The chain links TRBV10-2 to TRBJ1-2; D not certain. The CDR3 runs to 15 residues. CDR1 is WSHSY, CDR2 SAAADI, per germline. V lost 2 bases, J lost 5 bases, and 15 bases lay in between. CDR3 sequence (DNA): TGCGCCAGCAGTGAGACTGATTCCTATTCGTATGGCTACACCTTC. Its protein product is CASSETDSYSYGYTF.

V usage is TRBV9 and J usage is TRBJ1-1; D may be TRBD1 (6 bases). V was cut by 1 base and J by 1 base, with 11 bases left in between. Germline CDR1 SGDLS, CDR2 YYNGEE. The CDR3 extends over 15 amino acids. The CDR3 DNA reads TGTGCCAGCAGCGTATTGGGACAAGCGAACACTGAAGCTTTCTTT. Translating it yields CASSVLGQANTEAFF.

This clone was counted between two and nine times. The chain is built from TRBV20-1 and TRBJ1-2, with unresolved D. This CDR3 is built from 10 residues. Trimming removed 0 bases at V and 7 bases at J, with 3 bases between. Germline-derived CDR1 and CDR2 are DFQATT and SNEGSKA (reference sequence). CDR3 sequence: CSARDVGYTF. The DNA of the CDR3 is TGCAGTGCTAGAGATGTTGGCTACACCTTC.

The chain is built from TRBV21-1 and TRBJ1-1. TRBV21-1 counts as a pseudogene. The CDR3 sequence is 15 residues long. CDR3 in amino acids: CASRRGAVKDTEAFF. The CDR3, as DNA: TGTGCCAGCAGGAGGGGCGCGGTAAAAGACACTGAAGCTTTCTTT.

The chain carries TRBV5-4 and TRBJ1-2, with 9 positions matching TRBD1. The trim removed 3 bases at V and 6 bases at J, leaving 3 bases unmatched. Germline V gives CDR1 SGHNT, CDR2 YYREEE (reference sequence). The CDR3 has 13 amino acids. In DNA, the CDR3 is TGTGCCAGCAGCTACAGGGGGCGGGATGGCTACACCTTC. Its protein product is CASSYRGRDGYTF.

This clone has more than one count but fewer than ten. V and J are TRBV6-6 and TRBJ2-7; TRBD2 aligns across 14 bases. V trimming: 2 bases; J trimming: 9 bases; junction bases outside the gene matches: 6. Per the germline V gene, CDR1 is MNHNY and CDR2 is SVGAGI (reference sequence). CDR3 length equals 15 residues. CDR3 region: CASSYLGLAGGGQYF. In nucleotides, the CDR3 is TGTGCCAGCAGTTACCTCGGACTAGCGGGAGGCGGGCAGTACTTC.

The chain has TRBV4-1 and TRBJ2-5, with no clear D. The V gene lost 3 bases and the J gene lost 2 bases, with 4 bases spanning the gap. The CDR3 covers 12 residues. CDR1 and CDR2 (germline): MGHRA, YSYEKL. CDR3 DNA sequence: TGCGCCAGCAGCCATAGACAAGAGACCCAGTACTTC. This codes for CASSHRQETQYF.

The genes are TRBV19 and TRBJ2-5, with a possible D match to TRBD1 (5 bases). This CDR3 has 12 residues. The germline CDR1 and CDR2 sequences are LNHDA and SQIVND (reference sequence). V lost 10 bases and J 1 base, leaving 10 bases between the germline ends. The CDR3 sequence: CATSDTQETQYF. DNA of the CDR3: TGTGCCACCTCGGACACCCAAGAGACCCAGTACTTC.

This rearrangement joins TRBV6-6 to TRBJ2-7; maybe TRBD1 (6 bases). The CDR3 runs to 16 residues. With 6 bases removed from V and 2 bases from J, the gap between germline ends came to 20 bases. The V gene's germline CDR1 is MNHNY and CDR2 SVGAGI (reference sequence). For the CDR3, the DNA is TGTGCCAGCAGATTCAACTCAGCCAGGGGAGCCTACGAGCAGTACTTC. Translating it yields CASRFNSARGAYEQYF.

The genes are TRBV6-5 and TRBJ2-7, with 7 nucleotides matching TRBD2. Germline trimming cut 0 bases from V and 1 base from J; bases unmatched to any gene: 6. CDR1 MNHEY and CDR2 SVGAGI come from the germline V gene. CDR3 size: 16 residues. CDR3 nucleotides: TGTGCCAGCAGTTACTCGGGGGGGGGAGATTCCTACGAGCAGTACTTC. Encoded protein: CASSYSGGGDSYEQYF.

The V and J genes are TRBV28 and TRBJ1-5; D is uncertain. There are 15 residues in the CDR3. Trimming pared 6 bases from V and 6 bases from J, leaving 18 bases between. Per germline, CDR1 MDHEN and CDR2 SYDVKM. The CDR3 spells CASSSPGPHSQPQHF. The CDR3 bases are TGTGCCAGCAGCAGTCCCGGGCCCCACAGTCAGCCCCAGCATTTT.

The CDR3 here is CASSPDSKYTEAFF. In nucleotides, the CDR3 is TGTGCCAGCAGCCCCGACAGTAAGTACACTGAAGCTTTCTTT. The rearrangement uses TRBV7-9 and TRBJ1-1; TRBD1 might be the D (5 bases). Trimming stripped 5 bases from V and 3 bases from J, with 13 bases between. This CDR3 comprises 14 residues. Germline-derived CDR1 and CDR2 are SEHNR and FQNEAQ (reference sequence).

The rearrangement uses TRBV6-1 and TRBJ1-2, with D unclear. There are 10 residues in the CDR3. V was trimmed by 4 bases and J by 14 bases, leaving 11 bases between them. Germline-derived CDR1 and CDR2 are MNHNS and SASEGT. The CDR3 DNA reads TGTGCCAGCAGTGGCCCCCCGCATACCTTC. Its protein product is CASSGPPHTF.

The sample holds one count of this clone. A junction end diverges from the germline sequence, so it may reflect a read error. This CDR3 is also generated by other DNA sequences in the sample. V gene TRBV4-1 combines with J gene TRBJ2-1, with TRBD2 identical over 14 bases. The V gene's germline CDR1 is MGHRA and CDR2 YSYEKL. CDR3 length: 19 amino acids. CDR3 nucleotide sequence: TGCGCCAGCAGCCACCCAGGACTAGCGGGAGGACCCACCTACAATGAACAGTTCTTC. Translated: CASSHPGLAGGPTYNEQFF.

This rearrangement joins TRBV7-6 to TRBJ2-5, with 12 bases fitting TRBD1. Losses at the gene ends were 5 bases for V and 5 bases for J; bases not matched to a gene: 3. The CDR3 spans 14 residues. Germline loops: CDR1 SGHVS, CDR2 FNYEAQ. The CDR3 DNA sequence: TGTGCCAGCAGCCCTGGGACAGGGGGCGAGACCCAGTACTTC. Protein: CASSPGTGGETQYF.

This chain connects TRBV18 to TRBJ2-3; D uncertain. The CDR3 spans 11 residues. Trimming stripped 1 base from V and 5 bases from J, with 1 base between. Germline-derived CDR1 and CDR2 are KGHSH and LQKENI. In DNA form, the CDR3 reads TGTGCCAGCTCACCACAAGATACGCAGTATTTT. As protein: CASSPQDTQYF.

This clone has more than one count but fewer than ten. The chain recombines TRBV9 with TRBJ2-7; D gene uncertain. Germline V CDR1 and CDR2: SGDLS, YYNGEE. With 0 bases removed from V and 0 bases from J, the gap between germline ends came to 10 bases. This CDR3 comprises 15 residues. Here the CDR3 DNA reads TGTGCCAGCAGCGTAGGGATTGCTAGCTCCTACGAGCAGTACTTC. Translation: CASSVGIASSYEQYF.

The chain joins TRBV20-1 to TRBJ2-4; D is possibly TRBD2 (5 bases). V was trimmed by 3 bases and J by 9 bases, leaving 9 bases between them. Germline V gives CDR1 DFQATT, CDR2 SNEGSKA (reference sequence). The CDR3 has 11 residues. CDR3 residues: CSARPGSIQYF. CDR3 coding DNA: TGCAGTGCTAGGCCGGGAAGCATTCAGTACTTC.

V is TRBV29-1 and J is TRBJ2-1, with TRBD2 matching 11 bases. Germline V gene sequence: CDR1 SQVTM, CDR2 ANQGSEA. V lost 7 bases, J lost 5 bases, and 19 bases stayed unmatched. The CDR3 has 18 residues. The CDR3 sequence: CSARRATSGRTRDNEQFF. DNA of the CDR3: TGCAGCGCGCGGCGCGCCACTAGCGGGAGAACAAGAGACAATGAGCAGTTCTTC.

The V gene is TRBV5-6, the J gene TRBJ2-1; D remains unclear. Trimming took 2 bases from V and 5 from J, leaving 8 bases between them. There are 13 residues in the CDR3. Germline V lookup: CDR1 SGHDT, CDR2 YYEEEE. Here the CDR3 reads CASSFLSDNEQFF. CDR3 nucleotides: TGTGCCAGCAGCTTCTTATCGGACAATGAGCAGTTCTTC.

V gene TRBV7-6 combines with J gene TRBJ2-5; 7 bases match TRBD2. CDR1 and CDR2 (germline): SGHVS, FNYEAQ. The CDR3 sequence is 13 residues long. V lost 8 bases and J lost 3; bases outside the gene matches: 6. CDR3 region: CASARTREETQYF. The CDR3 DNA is TGTGCCAGCGCTAGGACTAGAGAAGAGACCCAGTACTTC.

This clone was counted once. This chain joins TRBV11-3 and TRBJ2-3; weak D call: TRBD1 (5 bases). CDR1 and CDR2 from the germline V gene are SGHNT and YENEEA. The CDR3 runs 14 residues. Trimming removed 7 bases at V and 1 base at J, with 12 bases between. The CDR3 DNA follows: TGTGCCAGCACCTCCGCAGGGCGCACAGATACGCAGTATTTT. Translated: CASTSAGRTDTQYF.

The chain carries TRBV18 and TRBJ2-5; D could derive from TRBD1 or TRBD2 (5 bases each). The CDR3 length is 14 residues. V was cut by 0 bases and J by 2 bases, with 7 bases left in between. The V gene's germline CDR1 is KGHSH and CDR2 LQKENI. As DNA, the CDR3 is TGTGCCAGCTCACCACCGGGACGTCAAGAGACCCAGTACTTC. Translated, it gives CASSPPGRQETQYF.